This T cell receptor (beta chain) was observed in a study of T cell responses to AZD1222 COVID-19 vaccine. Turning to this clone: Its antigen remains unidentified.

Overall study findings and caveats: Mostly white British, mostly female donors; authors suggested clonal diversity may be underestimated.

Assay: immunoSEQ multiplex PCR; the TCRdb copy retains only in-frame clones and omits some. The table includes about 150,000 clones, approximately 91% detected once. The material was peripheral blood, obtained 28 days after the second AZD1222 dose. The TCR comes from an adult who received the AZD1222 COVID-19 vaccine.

CDR3 sequence (DNA): TGTGCCAGCAGTTTATACCAGGGACGGTCGGAGACCCAGTACTTC. Amino acid sequence: CASSLYQGRSETQYF. The gene calls are TRBV27 and TRBJ2-5; either TRBD1 or TRBD2 may fit D (5 bases each). V lost 1 base and J lost 5, with 14 bases in between. CDR3 length: 15 amino acids. Germline CDR1 reads MNHEY; CDR2 reads SMNVEV (reference sequence).